This T cell receptor beta chain was observed in a study of T cell responses to AZD1222 COVID-19 vaccine. Method: immunoSEQ multiplex PCR; TCRdb's copy keeps in-frame clones and lacks some. The sample comprises around 110,000 clones, over 75% of which are singletons, and 3.1% rests with the top ten. V was pared by 1 base and J by 2 bases, with 4 bases of the junction left unmatched. CDR3 length: 15 amino acids. Germline values: CDR1 LGHNA, CDR2 YSLEER. The sample in question was peripheral blood, obtained on day 0 of AZD1222 vaccination. The origin of this receptor is an adult in good health. This chain joins TRBV4-3 and TRBJ2-7, with 8 nucleotides matching TRBD1. The CDR3 nucleotides are TGCGCCAGCAGCCAAGTCACAGGGGGAACCTACGAGCAGTACTTC. Its protein product is CASSQVTGGTYEQYF.